Given below is one TCR beta chain in context. Repertoires were generated with immunoSEQ multiplex PCR, while TCRdb's copy carries only in-frame clones and drops some. The sample lists fewer than 85,000 clones, approximately 97% seen once, with just over 0.3% in the top ten. These data originate in a study of technical replicates of blood from a handful of donors. Germline CDR1 reads SGHVS; CDR2 reads FQNEAQ. CDR3 size: 15 residues. V lost 0 bases, J lost 4 bases, and 10 bases lay in between. The V and J genes are TRBV7-8 and TRBJ1-5; D is undetermined. The sequenced sample was T cells isolated from PBMCs. This TCR was recovered from a human donor in good health. Written as DNA, the CDR3 is TGTGCCAGCAGCTTAGCAATACAGAAAAATCAGCCCCAGCATTTT. Encoded protein: CASSLAIQKNQPQHF.